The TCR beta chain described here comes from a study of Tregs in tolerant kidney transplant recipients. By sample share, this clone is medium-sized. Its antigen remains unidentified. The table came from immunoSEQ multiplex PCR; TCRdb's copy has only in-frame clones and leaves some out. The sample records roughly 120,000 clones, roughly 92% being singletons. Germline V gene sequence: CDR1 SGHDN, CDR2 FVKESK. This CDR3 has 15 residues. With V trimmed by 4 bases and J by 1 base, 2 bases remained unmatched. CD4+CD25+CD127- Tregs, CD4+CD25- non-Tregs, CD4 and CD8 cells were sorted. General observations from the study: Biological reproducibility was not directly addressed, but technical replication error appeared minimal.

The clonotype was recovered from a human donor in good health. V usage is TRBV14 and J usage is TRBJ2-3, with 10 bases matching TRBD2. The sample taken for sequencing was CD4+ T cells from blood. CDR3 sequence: CASSLLAGGTDTQYF. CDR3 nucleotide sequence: TGTGCCAGCAGCCTGCTAGCGGGAGGCACAGATACGCAGTATTTT.